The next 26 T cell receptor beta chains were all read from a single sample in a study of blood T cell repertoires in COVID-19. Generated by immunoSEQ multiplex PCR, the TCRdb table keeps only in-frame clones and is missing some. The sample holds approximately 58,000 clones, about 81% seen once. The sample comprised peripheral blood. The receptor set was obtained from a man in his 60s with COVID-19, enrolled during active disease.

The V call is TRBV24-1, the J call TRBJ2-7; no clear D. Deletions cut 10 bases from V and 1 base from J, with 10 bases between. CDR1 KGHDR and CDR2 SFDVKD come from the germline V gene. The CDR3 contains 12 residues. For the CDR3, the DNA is TGTGCCACGCGACTCCCTTCCTACGAGCAGTACTTC. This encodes CATRLPSYEQYF.

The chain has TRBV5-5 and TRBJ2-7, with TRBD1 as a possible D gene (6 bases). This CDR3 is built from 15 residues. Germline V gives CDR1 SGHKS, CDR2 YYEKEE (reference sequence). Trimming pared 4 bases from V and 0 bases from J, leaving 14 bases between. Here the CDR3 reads CASSVRTDFSYEQYF. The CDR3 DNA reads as TGTGCCAGCAGCGTACGGACAGACTTCTCCTACGAGCAGTACTTC.

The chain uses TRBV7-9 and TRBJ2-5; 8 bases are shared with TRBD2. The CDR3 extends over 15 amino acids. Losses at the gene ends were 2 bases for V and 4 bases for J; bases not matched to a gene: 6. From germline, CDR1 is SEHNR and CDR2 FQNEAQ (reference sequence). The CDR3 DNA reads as TGTGCCAGCAGCTTACTGGCGGGAGGAGGAGAGACCCAGTACTTC. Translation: CASSLLAGGGETQYF. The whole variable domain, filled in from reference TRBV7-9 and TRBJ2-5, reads DTGVSQNPRHKITKRGQNVTFRCDPISEHNRLYWYRQTLGQGPEFLTYFQNEAQLEKSRLLSDRFSAERPKGSFSTLEIQRTEQGDSAMYLCASSLLAGGGETQYFGPGTRLLVL.

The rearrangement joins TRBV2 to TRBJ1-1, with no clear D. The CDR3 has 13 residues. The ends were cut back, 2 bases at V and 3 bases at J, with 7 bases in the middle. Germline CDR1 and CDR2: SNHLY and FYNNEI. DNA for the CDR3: TGTGCCAGCAGTGAATTAGAAGACACTGAAGCTTTCTTT. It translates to CASSELEDTEAFF.

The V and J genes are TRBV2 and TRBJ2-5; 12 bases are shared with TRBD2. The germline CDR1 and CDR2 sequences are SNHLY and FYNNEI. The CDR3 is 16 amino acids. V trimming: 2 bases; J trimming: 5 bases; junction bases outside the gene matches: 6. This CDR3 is CASSERRLAGVETQYF. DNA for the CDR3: TGTGCCAGCAGTGAACGCCGACTAGCGGGAGTTGAGACCCAGTACTTC. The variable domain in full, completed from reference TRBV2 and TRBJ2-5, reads EPEVTQTPSHQVTQMGQEVILRCVPISNHLYFYWYRQILGQKVEFLVSFYNNEISEKSEIFDDQFSVERPDGSNFTLKIRSTKLEDSAMYFCASSERRLAGVETQYFGPGTRLLVL.

The CDR3 spells CSVVVYAGETQYF. The CDR3 DNA reads TGCAGCGTTGTGGTATACGCCGGGGAGACCCAGTACTTC. The chain employs TRBV29-1 and TRBJ2-5; no clear D gene. Germline CDR1 SQVTM, CDR2 ANQGSEA. The CDR3 length is 13 residues. The V and J ends lost 4 bases and 5 bases respectively, with 14 bases between them.

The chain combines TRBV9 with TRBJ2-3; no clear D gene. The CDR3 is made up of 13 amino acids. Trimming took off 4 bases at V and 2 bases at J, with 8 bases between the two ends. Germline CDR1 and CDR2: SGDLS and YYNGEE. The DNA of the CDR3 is TGTGCCAGCAGCTCCTCCTACACAGATACGCAGTATTTT. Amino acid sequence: CASSSSYTDTQYF.

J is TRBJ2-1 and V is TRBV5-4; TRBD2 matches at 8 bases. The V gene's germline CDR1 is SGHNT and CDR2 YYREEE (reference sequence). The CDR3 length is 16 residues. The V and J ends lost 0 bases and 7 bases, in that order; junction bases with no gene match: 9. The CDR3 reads CASSLGAAGAGNEQFF. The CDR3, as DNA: TGTGCCAGCAGCTTGGGGGCAGCGGGGGCCGGGAATGAGCAGTTCTTC. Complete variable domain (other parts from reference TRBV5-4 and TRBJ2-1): ETGVTQSPTHLIKTRGQQVTLRCSSQSGHNTVSWYQQALGQGPQFIFQYYREEENGRGNFPPRFSGLQFPNYSSELNVNALELDDSALYLCASSLGAAGAGNEQFFGPGTRLTVL.

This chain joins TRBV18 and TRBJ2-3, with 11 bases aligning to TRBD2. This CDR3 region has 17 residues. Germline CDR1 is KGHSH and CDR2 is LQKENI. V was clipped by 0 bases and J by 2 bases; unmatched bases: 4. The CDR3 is CASSPPGSGRATDTQYF. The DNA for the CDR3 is TGTGCCAGCTCACCACCGGGTAGCGGGAGGGCCACAGATACGCAGTATTTT. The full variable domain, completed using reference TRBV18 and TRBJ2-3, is NAGVMQNPRHLVRRRGQEARLRCSPMKGHSHVYWYRQLPEEGLKFMVYLQKENIIDESGMPKERFSAEFPKEGPSILRIQQVVRGDSAAYFCASSPPGSGRATDTQYFGPGTRLTVL.

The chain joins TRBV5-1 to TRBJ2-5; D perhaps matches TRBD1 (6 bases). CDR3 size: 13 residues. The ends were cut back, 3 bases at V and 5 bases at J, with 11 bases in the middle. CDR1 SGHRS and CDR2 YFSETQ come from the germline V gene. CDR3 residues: CASSSNRAETQYF. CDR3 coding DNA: TGCGCCAGCAGCTCAAACAGGGCGGAGACCCAGTACTTC.

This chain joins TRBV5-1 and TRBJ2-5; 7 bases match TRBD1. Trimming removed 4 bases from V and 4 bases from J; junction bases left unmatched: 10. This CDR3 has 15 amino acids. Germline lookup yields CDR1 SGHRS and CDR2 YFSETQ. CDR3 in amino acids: CASSLTGTARETQYF. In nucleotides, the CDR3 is TGCGCCAGCAGCCTCACCGGGACAGCAAGAGAGACCCAGTACTTC.

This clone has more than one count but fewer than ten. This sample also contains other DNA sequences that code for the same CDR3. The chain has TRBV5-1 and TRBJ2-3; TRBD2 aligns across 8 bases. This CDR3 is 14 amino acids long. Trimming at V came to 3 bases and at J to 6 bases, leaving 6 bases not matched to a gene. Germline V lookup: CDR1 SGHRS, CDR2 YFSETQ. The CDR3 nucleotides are TGCGCCAGCAGCTCTACGAGCGGGGGCGATACGCAGTATTTT. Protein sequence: CASSSTSGGDTQYF.

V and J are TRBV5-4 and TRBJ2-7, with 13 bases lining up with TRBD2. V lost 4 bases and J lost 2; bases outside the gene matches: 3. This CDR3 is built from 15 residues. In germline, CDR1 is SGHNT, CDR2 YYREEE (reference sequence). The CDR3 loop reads CASSRTSGGAYEQYF. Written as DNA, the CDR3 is TGTGCCAGCAGCCGAACTAGCGGGGGGGCCTACGAGCAGTACTTC. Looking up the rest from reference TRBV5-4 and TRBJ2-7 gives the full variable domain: ETGVTQSPTHLIKTRGQQVTLRCSSQSGHNTVSWYQQALGQGPQFIFQYYREEENGRGNFPPRFSGLQFPNYSSELNVNALELDDSALYLCASSRTSGGAYEQYFGPGTRLTVT.

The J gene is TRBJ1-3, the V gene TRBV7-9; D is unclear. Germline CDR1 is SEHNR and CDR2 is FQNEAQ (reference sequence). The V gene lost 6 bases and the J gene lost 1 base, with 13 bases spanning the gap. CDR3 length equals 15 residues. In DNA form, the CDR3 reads TGTGCCAGCAGAGTGATCGCGGGGTCTGGAAACACCATATATTTT. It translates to CASRVIAGSGNTIYF.

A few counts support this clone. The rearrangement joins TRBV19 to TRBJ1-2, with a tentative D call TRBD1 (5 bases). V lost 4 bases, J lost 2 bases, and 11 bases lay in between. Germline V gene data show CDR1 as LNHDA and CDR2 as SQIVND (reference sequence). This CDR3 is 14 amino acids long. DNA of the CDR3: TGTGCCAGTAGTACCCCAGGGAAGAACTATGGCTACACCTTC. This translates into CASSTPGKNYGYTF. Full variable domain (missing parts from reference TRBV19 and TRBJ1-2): DGGITQSPKYLFRKEGQNVTLSCEQNLNHDAMYWYRQDPGQGLRLIYYSQIVNDFQKGDIAEGYSVSREKKESFPLTVTSAQKNPTAFYLCASSTPGKNYGYTFGSGTRLTVV.

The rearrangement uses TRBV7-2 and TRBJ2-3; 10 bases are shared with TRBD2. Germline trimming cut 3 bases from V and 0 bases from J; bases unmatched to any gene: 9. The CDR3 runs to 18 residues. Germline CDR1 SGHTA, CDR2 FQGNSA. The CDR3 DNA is TGTGCCAGCAGCTTTTCACTAGCGGGACGAGCTAGCACAGATACGCAGTATTTT. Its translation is CASSFSLAGRASTDTQYF.

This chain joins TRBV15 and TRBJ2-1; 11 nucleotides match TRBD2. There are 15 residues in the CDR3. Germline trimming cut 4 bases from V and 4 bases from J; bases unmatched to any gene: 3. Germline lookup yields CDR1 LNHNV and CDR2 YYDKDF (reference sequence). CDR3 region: CATSKLAGGYNEQFF. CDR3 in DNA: TGTGCCACCAGCAAGTTAGCGGGGGGGTACAATGAGCAGTTCTTC.

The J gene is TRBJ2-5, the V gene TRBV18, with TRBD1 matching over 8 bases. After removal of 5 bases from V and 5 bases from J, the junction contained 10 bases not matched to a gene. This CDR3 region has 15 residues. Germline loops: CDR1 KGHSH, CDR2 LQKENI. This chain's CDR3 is CASSEGGQGMETQYF. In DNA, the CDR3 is TGTGCCAGCTCAGAGGGTGGACAGGGAATGGAGACCCAGTACTTC. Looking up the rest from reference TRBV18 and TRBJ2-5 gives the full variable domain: NAGVMQNPRHLVRRRGQEARLRCSPMKGHSHVYWYRQLPEEGLKFMVYLQKENIIDESGMPKERFSAEFPKEGPSILRIQQVVRGDSAAYFCASSEGGQGMETQYFGPGTRLLVL.

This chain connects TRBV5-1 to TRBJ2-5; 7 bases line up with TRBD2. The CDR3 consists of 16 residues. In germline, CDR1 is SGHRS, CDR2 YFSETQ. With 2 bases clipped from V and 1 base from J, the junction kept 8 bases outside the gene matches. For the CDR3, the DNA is TGCGCCAGCAGCTTCATGGGGGGGGAACGCCAAGAGACCCAGTACTTC. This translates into CASSFMGGERQETQYF.

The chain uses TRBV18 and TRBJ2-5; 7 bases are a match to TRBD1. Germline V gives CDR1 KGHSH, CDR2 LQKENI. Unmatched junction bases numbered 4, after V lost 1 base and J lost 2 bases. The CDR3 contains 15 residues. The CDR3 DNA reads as TGTGCCAGCTCACCACGGGGGACAGCGCAAGAGACCCAGTACTTC. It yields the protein CASSPRGTAQETQYF.

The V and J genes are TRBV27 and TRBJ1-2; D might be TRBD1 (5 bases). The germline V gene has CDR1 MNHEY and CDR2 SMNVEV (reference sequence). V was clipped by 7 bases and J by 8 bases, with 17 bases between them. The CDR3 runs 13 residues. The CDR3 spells CASTDRGWRGYTF. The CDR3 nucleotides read TGTGCCAGCACTGACCGGGGGTGGAGGGGCTACACCTTC.

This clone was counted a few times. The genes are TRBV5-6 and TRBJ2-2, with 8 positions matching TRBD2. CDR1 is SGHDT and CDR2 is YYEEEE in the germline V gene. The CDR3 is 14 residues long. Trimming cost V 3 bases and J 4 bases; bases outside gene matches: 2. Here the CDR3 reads CASSWAGGTGELFF. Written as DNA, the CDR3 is TGTGCCAGCAGCTGGGCGGGGGGCACCGGGGAGCTGTTTTTT. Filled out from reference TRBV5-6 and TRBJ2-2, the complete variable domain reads DAGVTQSPTHLIKTRGQQVTLRCSPKSGHDTVSWYQQALGQGPQFIFQYYEEEERQRGNFPDRFSGHQFPNYSSELNVNALLLGDSALYLCASSWAGGTGELFFGEGSRLTVL.

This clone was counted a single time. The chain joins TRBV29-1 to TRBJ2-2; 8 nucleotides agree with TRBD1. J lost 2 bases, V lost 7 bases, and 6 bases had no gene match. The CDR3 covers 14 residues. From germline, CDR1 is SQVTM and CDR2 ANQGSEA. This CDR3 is CSASQGANTGELFF. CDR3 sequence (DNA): TGCAGCGCCTCCCAGGGGGCAAACACCGGGGAGCTGTTTTTT.

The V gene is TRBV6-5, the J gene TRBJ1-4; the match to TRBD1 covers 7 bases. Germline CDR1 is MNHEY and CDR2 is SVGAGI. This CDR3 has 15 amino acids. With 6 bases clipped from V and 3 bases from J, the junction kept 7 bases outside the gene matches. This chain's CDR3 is CASSSGTAPNEKLFF. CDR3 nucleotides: TGTGCCAGCAGCTCCGGGACAGCTCCTAATGAAAAACTGTTTTTT.

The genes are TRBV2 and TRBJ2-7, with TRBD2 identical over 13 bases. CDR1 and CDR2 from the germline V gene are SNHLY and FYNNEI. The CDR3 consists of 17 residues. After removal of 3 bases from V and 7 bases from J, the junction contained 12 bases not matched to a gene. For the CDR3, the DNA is TGTGCCAGCAGTGATGAACTACCGGGACTAGCGGGAAGAGAGCAGTACTTC. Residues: CASSDELPGLAGREQYF.

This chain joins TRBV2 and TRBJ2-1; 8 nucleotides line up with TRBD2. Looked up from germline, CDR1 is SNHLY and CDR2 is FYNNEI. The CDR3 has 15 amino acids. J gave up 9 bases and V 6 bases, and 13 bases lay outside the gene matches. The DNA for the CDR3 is TGTGCCAGCAGCGTCACTAGCGGACCCAGGAGTGAGCAGTTCTTC. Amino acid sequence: CASSVTSGPRSEQFF.